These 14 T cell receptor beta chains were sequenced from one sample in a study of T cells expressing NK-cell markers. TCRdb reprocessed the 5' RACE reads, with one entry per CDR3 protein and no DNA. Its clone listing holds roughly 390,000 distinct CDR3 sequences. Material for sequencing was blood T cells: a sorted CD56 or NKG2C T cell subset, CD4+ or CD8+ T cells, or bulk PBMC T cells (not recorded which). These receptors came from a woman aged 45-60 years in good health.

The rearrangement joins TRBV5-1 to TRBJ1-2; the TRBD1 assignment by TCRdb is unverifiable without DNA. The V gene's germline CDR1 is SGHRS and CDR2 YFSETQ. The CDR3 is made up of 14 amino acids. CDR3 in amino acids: CASRGPTGGYGYTF.

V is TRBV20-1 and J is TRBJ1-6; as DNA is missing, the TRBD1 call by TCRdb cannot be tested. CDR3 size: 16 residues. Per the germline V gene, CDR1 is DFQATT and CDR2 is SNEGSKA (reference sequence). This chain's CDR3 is CSARSTGGAYNSPLHF.

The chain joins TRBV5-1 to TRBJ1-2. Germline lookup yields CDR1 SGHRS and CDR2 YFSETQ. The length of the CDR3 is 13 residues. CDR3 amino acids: CASRPGPNYGYTF.

CDR3 region: CSALHRAQETQYF. The gene calls are TRBV20-1 and TRBJ2-5; as DNA is missing, the TRBD1 call by TCRdb cannot be tested. The germline gives CDR1 DFQATT, CDR2 SNEGSKA (reference sequence). The CDR3 covers 13 residues.

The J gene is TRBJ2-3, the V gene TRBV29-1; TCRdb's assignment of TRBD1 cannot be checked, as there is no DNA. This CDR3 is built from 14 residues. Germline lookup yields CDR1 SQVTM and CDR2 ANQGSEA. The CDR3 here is CSVAGRGGTDTQYF.

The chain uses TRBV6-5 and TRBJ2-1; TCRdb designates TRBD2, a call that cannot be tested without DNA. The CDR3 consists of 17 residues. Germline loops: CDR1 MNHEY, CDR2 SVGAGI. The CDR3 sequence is CASSQTLAGVSYNEQFF.

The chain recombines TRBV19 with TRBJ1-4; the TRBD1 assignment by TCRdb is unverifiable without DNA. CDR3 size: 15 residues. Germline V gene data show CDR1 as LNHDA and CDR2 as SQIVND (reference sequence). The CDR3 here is CASSIPGLGDEKLFF.

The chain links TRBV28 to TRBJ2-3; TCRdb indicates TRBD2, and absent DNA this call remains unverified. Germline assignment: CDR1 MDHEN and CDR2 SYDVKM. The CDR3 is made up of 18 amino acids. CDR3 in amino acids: CASRKMRQGLLSADTQYF.

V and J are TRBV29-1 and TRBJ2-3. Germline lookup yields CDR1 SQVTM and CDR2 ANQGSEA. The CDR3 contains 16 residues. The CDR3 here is CSVGWLALTSTDTQYF.

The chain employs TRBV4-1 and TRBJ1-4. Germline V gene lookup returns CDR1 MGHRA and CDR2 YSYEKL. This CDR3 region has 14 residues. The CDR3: CASSHVGSFEKLFF.

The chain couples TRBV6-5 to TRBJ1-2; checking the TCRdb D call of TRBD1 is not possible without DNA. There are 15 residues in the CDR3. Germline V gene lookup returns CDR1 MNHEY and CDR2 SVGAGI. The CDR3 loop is CASLDRAEANYGYTF.

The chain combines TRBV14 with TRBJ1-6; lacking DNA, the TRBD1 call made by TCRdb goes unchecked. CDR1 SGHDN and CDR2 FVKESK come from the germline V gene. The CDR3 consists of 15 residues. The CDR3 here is CASSQATAYNSPLHF.

Here the CDR3 reads CSAPARGGTGDYGYTF. This chain links TRBV20-1 with TRBJ1-2; TCRdb names TRBD1, which stays unverified in the absence of DNA. This CDR3 has 16 amino acids. Germline CDR1 is DFQATT and CDR2 is SNEGSKA (reference sequence).

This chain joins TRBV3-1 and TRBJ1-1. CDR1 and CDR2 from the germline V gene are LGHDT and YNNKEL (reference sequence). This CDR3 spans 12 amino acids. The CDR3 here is CASSQDPIGAFF.